This T cell receptor (beta chain) was sequenced for a study of T cell clonality in common variable immunodeficiency. Overall study findings and caveats: Common variable immunodeficiency TCR beta sequences reportedly had fewer deletions and N-nucleotide insertions. Compared with healthy controls, CVID subjects showed increased TCRbeta clonality, mostly in about a third.

This clone was counted between two and nine times. Its antigen is currently unknown. Coverage ceases 3 residues before the CDR3 finishes, and the germline J gene fills in the end. Only in-frame clones appear in the TCRdb table, and some are missing; sequencing was by immunoSEQ multiplex PCR. This repertoire holds 30,000 to 40,000 clones, and none appear only once. The V gene end was trimmed by 2 bases and the J gene end by 4 bases; junction bases not matched to a gene: 4. Germline V CDR1 and CDR2: GTSNPN, SVGIG (reference sequence). The CDR3 length is 14 residues. Sequenced material: peripheral blood mononuclear cells. The chain has TRBV30 and TRBJ1-2; TRBD1 matches 10 bases. This TCR was sampled from a human donor with common variable immunodeficiency. The CDR3 reads CAWSTGTGAYGYTF. CDR3 DNA (partial): TGTGCCTGGAGTACCGGGACAGGGGCCTATGGC.